What follows describes a single TCR beta chain. The entry originates in a study of blood T cell repertoires in COVID-19. About the study: Donors in the United States, Italy and Spain gave samples during acute or convalescent COVID-19. T cells, B-cell-depleted T cells, or PBMCs provided the cDNA or gDNA that served as material.

During active infection, Seattle patients enrolled and were then monitored through disease. Looked up from germline, CDR1 is SGHTA and CDR2 is FQGNSA. V dropped 3 bases and J dropped 3 bases, with 17 bases sitting between them. This CDR3 region has 16 residues. Per the authors' pipeline: Quantification of nucleated cells was approximated via reference gene primer amplification. Produced via immunoSEQ multiplex PCR; TCRdb's table is partial and in-frame only. Clonal size and the V and J genes are those of that table, whereas D and trimming came from the DNA. This sample yields 170,000 or so clones, of which 70% to 90% are seen a single time; 0.58% belongs to the top ten.

This sequence was found in a man between 60 and 75 years old with COVID-19, enrolled during active disease. The genes are TRBV7-2 and TRBJ1-2, with a weak D call TRBD1 (6 bases). Sequencing was done on a sample of peripheral blood. The CDR3 is CASSLVAGANHYGYTF. The CDR3 nucleotides read TGTGCCAGCAGCTTGGTCGCAGGGGCGAATCACTATGGCTACACCTTC.